The T cell receptor (beta chain) under discussion was sequenced for a study of T-cell memory formation after mild COVID-19. The CDR3 is made up of 15 amino acids. V gave up 6 bases and J gave up 5 bases; unmatched junction bases: 7. Germline CDR1 and CDR2: MNHEY and SVGAGI. TCRdb used MiXCR to reprocess the 5' RACE reads, holding one entry per CDR3 protein. The table lists about 430,000 distinct CDR3 sequences, 24% of them singletons. This clonotype was counted only a few times. This TCR was sampled from an adult woman who had mild COVID-19 (a few samples of this study predate the infection). Cell type and time point are not known. Sequencing was carried out using PBMCs or a T cell subset sorted from them (not recorded which). The chain is built from TRBV6-5 and TRBJ2-3; TRBD1 aligns across 11 bases. The CDR3, as DNA: TGTGCCAGCAGCCCACCGGGACAGGGGGGAGATACGCAGTATTTT. Translation gives CASSPPGQGGDTQYF.